The 27 T cell receptor beta chains below all came from one sample that was sequenced in a study of T cell clones after liver transplantation. Profiled with immunoSEQ multiplex PCR; TCRdb holds only in-frame clones, not every one. The sample contains 25,000 to 35,000 clones, around 94% of which appear only once. Sample: CD8+ T cells from blood, taken 12 months after liver transplant. These TCRs come from a human patient who received a liver transplant. Some of the T cells may derive from the graft donor.

The genes are TRBV5-1 and TRBJ2-3; D is perhaps TRBD2 (7 bases). Deletions cut 0 bases from V and 7 bases from J, with 15 bases between. Germline-derived CDR1 and CDR2 are SGHRS and YFSETQ. The CDR3 sequence is 15 residues long. CDR3 DNA: TGCGCCAGCAGCTTGGGACCAAGGGGGGGCCATACGCAGTATTTT. The encoded protein is CASSLGPRGGHTQYF.

The V gene is TRBV7-6, the J gene TRBJ2-7, with 7 nucleotides matching TRBD1. CDR3 size: 14 residues. CDR1 and CDR2 (germline): SGHVS, FNYEAQ. After removal of 4 bases from V and 1 base from J, the junction contained 4 bases not matched to a gene. The CDR3 coding sequence is TGTGCCAGCAGCTACCGACAGGGTTCCTACGAGCAGTACTTC. Its protein product is CASSYRQGSYEQYF.

The V and J genes are TRBV2 and TRBJ1-5; D is uncertain. This CDR3 has 15 amino acids. Germline CDR1 and CDR2: SNHLY and FYNNEI. The ends were cut back, 2 bases at V and 1 base at J, with 9 bases in the middle. CDR3 nucleotide sequence: TGTGCCAGCAGTGAAAAACGGCAGAGCAATCAGCCCCAGCATTTT. It translates to CASSEKRQSNQPQHF.

Points on this clone: This specimen includes other DNA sequences encoding the same CDR3. This chain connects TRBV27 to TRBJ2-1; D might be TRBD1 (6 bases). The germline V gene encodes CDR1 MNHEY and CDR2 SMNVEV (reference sequence). Trimming stripped 2 bases from V and 3 bases from J, with 8 bases between. The CDR3 is made up of 14 amino acids. CDR3 residues: CASSLVDSYNEQFF. The DNA of the CDR3 is TGTGCCAGCAGTTTAGTGGACAGCTACAATGAGCAGTTCTTC.

V gene TRBV11-2 combines with J gene TRBJ2-1, with 10 bases fitting TRBD1. This CDR3 is built from 17 residues. V shed 5 bases, J shed 8 bases, and the junction held 15 bases outside the gene matches. CDR1 and CDR2 (germline): SGHAT, FQNNGV. CDR3 nucleotide sequence: TGTGCCAGCAGCCGGTTGGCCGGGACAGGGGCCTCGCATGAGCAGTTCTTC. Amino acid sequence: CASSRLAGTGASHEQFF. Full variable domain (outside the CDR3, taken from reference TRBV11-2 and TRBJ2-1): EAGVAQSPRYKIIEKRQSVAFWCNPISGHATLYWYQQILGQGPKLLIQFQNNGVVDDSQLPKDRFSAERLKGVDSTLKIQPAKLEDSAVYLCASSRLAGTGASHEQFFGPGTRLTVL.

The chain carries TRBV10-2 and TRBJ2-1; TRBD2 agrees at 9 bases. CDR3 length equals 16 residues. J was trimmed by 2 bases and V by 8 bases; bases with no gene match: 10. CDR1 and CDR2 from the germline V gene are WSHSY and SAAADI. The CDR3 region has the DNA TGCGCCAGCGTCCGGTCGGCGGGAGGGACCTACAATGAGCAGTTCTTC. Protein: CASVRSAGGTYNEQFF.

This chain uses TRBV5-1 with TRBJ2-2; 9 bases agree with TRBD2. There are 14 residues in the CDR3. Germline V CDR1 and CDR2: SGHRS, YFSETQ. Trimming took 7 bases from V and 4 from J; bases not matched to a gene: 5. The CDR3 region is CASVLTSGTGELFF. The CDR3 DNA is TGCGCCAGCGTCCTGACTAGCGGCACCGGGGAGCTGTTTTTT.

This chain links TRBV27 with TRBJ2-5, with D possibly called TRBD1 or TRBD2 (5 bases each). The V gene lost 7 bases and the J gene lost 2 bases, with 20 bases spanning the gap. The CDR3 is made up of 16 amino acids. The germline V gene encodes CDR1 MNHEY and CDR2 SMNVEV (reference sequence). CDR3 coding DNA: TGTGCCAGCACTAGCCTCGAGGGGCTAGTACAAGAGACCCAGTACTTC. Residues: CASTSLEGLVQETQYF.

This chain uses TRBV5-4 with TRBJ2-7; D is ambiguous. The CDR3 is 13 residues long. The V end was cut by 1 base, the J end by 3 bases, with 8 bases between. Germline-derived CDR1 and CDR2 are SGHNT and YYREEE (reference sequence). This chain's CDR3 is CASSLYLSYEQYF. The CDR3 bases are TGTGCCAGCAGCTTGTATCTCAGCTACGAGCAGTACTTC. Full variable domain (missing parts from reference TRBV5-4 and TRBJ2-7): ETGVTQSPTHLIKTRGQQVTLRCSSQSGHNTVSWYQQALGQGPQFIFQYYREEENGRGNFPPRFSGLQFPNYSSELNVNALELDDSALYLCASSLYLSYEQYFGPGTRLTVT.

For this clone: Other nucleotide sequences in the sample specify the same CDR3. The CDR3 loop is CASSLGASGRREFF. CDR3 bases: TGTGCCAGCAGTTTAGGGGCTAGCGGGAGGCGTGAGTTCTTC. V usage is TRBV27 and J usage is TRBJ2-1; 11 nucleotides align to TRBD2. The CDR3 loop spans 14 amino acids. The germline V gene encodes CDR1 MNHEY and CDR2 SMNVEV (reference sequence). The J segment lost 14 bases and the V segment lost 2 bases, leaving 8 bases of the junction unmatched.

V is TRBV2 and J is TRBJ2-7; the match to TRBD1 covers 8 bases. The trim removed 4 bases at V and 2 bases at J, leaving 4 bases unmatched. The CDR3 has 14 amino acids. Germline loops: CDR1 SNHLY, CDR2 FYNNEI. The CDR3 DNA reads as TGTGCCAGCAGTGGATGGGACAGGCCCTACGAGCAGTACTTC. It translates to CASSGWDRPYEQYF.

The V call is TRBV9, the J call TRBJ2-3; 9 bases line up with TRBD1. The V gene end was trimmed by 4 bases and the J gene end by 6 bases; junction bases not matched to a gene: 9. The CDR3 is made up of 15 amino acids. Germline V gene lookup returns CDR1 SGDLS and CDR2 YYNGEE. The CDR3 is CASSSRTGDRDTQYF. The CDR3 bases are TGTGCCAGCAGCTCCCGGACAGGGGACAGGGATACGCAGTATTTT.

The rearrangement joins TRBV5-4 to TRBJ1-2; 9 bases fit TRBD1. CDR3 length: 15 amino acids. The germline V gene encodes CDR1 SGHNT and CDR2 YYREEE (reference sequence). V shed 4 bases and J 2 bases; nucleotides not matched to a gene: 6. Written as DNA, the CDR3 is TGTGCCAGCAGCATGGGACAGGGAGGAAACTATGGCTACACCTTC. This sequence encodes CASSMGQGGNYGYTF.

V usage is TRBV19 and J usage is TRBJ1-1; a weak D match, TRBD1 (6 bases). The germline V gene has CDR1 LNHDA and CDR2 SQIVND (reference sequence). V lost 3 bases, J lost 4 bases, and 18 bases lay in between. This CDR3 contains 16 residues. The CDR3 loop reads CASSISLGAWGTEAFF. In DNA form, the CDR3 reads TGTGCCAGTAGTATTAGTTTGGGGGCCTGGGGCACTGAAGCTTTCTTT.

The V gene is TRBV25-1, the J gene TRBJ2-2; the match to TRBD2 covers 11 bases. This CDR3 has 15 residues. Germline lookup yields CDR1 MGHDK and CDR2 SYGVNS. The junction had 7 bases not matched to a gene; V was cut back by 7 bases and J by 6 bases. The CDR3 bases are TGTGCCAGCACTTCCGGGACTAGCGGCCCCGGGGAGCTGTTTTTT. As protein: CASTSGTSGPGELFF. Drawing the rest from reference TRBV25-1 and TRBJ2-2, the complete variable domain is EADIYQTPRYLVIGTGKKITLECSQTMGHDKMYWYQQDPGMELHLIHYSYGVNSTEKGDLSSESTVSRIRTEHFPLTLESARPSHTSQYLCASTSGTSGPGELFFGEGSRLTVL.

In nucleotides, the CDR3 is TGTGCCAGCAGTTCCAAAGGGGGCAGGGGCTATGGCTACACCTTC. Its protein product is CASSSKGGRGYGYTF. This chain uses TRBV27 with TRBJ1-2; 7 positions agree with TRBD1. V lost 4 bases to trimming and J lost 4 bases; unmatched junction nucleotides: 9. Germline V gives CDR1 MNHEY, CDR2 SMNVEV (reference sequence). This CDR3 comprises 15 residues.

The chain's CDR3 is CSASRDNEQFF. CDR3 sequence (DNA): TGCAGTGCTAGTAGGGACAATGAGCAGTTCTTC. The chain joins TRBV20-1 to TRBJ2-1; D remains ambiguous. This CDR3 has 11 amino acids. V was trimmed by 3 bases and J by 5 bases, leaving 5 bases between them. CDR1 DFQATT and CDR2 SNEGSKA come from the germline V gene (reference sequence).

The gene calls are TRBV6-5 and TRBJ2-7, with D unresolved. CDR3 size: 13 residues. Germline V lookup: CDR1 MNHEY, CDR2 SVGAGI. V was clipped by 0 bases and J by 3 bases, with 6 bases between them. As DNA, the CDR3 is TGTGCCAGCAGTTACTCGGGAATCTACGAGCAGTACTTC. Its translation: CASSYSGIYEQYF.

The chain combines TRBV27 with TRBJ2-7; TRBD1 aligns across 9 bases. The CDR3 is 15 residues long. V lost 7 bases and J lost 4; bases outside the gene matches: 11. Germline V CDR1 and CDR2: MNHEY, SMNVEV (reference sequence). Here the CDR3 DNA reads TGTGCCAGCAAATCAGGGACAGGGAATGCGTACGAGCAGTACTTC. Its translation: CASKSGTGNAYEQYF.

In this sample, this clone turned up a few times. The chain carries TRBV19 and TRBJ2-7, with D unclear. The V end lost 1 base, the J end lost 2 bases, and 6 bases lay between the germline ends. The germline CDR1 and CDR2 sequences are LNHDA and SQIVND (reference sequence). This CDR3 has 13 residues. The CDR3 sequence: CASSIGLTYEQYF. As DNA, the CDR3 is TGTGCCAGTAGTATAGGGCTTACCTACGAGCAGTACTTC. The whole variable domain, remainder taken from reference TRBV19 and TRBJ2-7, is DGGITQSPKYLFRKEGQNVTLSCEQNLNHDAMYWYRQDPGQGLRLIYYSQIVNDFQKGDIAEGYSVSREKKESFPLTVTSAQKNPTAFYLCASSIGLTYEQYFGPGTRLTVT.

CDR3 bases: TGTGCCAGCAGCCTACCCCCGGGACAGGTTTACGAGCAGTACTTC. Amino acid sequence: CASSLPPGQVYEQYF. The chain employs TRBV11-2 and TRBJ2-7; 8 positions match TRBD1. The V and J ends lost 5 bases and 4 bases, in that order; junction bases with no gene match: 10. This CDR3 is built from 15 residues. Germline CDR1 reads SGHAT; CDR2 reads FQNNGV. Full variable domain (rest looked up from reference TRBV11-2 and TRBJ2-7): EAGVAQSPRYKIIEKRQSVAFWCNPISGHATLYWYQQILGQGPKLLIQFQNNGVVDDSQLPKDRFSAERLKGVDSTLKIQPAKLEDSAVYLCASSLPPGQVYEQYFGPGTRLTVT.

This clone came up once. The J gene is TRBJ2-5, the V gene TRBV25-1; weak D call: TRBD1 (5 bases). Trimming left V 1 base short and J 5 bases short, with 14 bases between. In germline, CDR1 is MGHDK, CDR2 SYGVNS. The CDR3 sequence is 15 residues long. CDR3 region: CASSESFAGQETQYF. Written as DNA, the CDR3 is TGTGCCAGCAGTGAATCATTTGCAGGGCAGGAGACCCAGTACTTC.

V gene TRBV7-8 combines with J gene TRBJ2-7, with 12 positions matching TRBD2. Germline-derived CDR1 and CDR2 are SGHVS and FQNEAQ. The CDR3 runs to 16 residues. The V and J ends lost 4 bases and 4 bases, in that order; junction bases with no gene match: 8. DNA of the CDR3: TGTGCCAGCAGCTCCACCCGACTAGCGGGAGCTTACGAGCAGTACTTC. Translating gives CASSSTRLAGAYEQYF.

This chain joins TRBV27 and TRBJ2-2; tentatively, D is TRBD1 or TRBD2 (6 bases each). V was cut by 4 bases and J by 0 bases, with 9 bases left in between. Germline assignment: CDR1 MNHEY and CDR2 SMNVEV (reference sequence). The CDR3 covers 15 residues. The CDR3 here is CASSYGGPNTGELFF. The CDR3 nucleotides are TGTGCCAGCAGTTATGGGGGGCCGAACACCGGGGAGCTGTTTTTT.

About this clone itself: A junction end diverges from the germline sequence, so it may reflect a read error. The rearrangement joins TRBV19 to TRBJ2-1; 7 nucleotides agree with TRBD2. There are 15 residues in the CDR3. Germline V gene lookup returns CDR1 LNHDA and CDR2 SQIVND (reference sequence). CDR3 DNA: TGTGCCAGTAGTATGCGGGAGCCCTCCGACAATGAGCAGTTCTTC. Protein: CASSMREPSDNEQFF.

The chain combines TRBV7-9 with TRBJ2-1, with TRBD2 matching 16 bases. CDR3 length: 17 residues. J lost 9 bases, V lost 5 bases, and 10 bases had no gene match. Looked up from germline, CDR1 is SEHNR and CDR2 is FQNEAQ (reference sequence). The CDR3 DNA is TGTGCCAGCAGCGTAGGGACTAGCGGGAGGGCCTGGGGTGAGCAGTTCTTC. This gives the protein CASSVGTSGRAWGEQFF.

The V gene is TRBV5-1, the J gene TRBJ1-1; no firm D call. The length of the CDR3 is 15 residues. Germline CDR1 SGHRS, CDR2 YFSETQ. V lost 4 bases, J lost 4 bases, and 17 bases lay in between. In DNA, the CDR3 is TGCGCCAGCAGCACGAAGAGGGAGTTTGGCACTGAAGCTTTCTTT. Translating it yields CASSTKREFGTEAFF.